This T cell receptor beta chain was recorded in a study of T cells in Graves' hyperthyroidism and ophthalmopathy. Study summary: Peripheral blood was collected at initial diagnosis, before any treatment.

This CDR3 has 13 amino acids. Trimming removed 11 bases from V and 0 bases from J, with 13 bases in between. Germline-derived CDR1 and CDR2 are MDHEN and SYDVKM. There were TCR beta CDR3 regions amplified from RNA transcripts. The primer set for the first-round RT-PCR of the TCR CDR3 was HTBI. TCRdb recomputed calls from the multiplex PCR reads with MiXCR, one row per CDR3 protein. The data contain around 430,000 distinct CDR3 sequences, 15% of them singletons. This clonotype was recorded at least ten times. Absence of ophthalmopathy progression within 18 months defined stable Graves' hyperthyroidism. Lactation, pregnancy, other autoimmune disease or uncontrolled infection excluded patients.

The sequencing sample was made of blood. The rearrangement joins TRBV28 to TRBJ1-2; D unresolved. The sequence was obtained from a woman aged 30 to 39 with Graves' hyperthyroidism. The CDR3 protein is CAFPPSPNYGYTF. The CDR3 region has the DNA TGTGCCTTCCCGCCCAGCCCTAACTATGGCTACACCTTC.